The 32 T cell receptor beta chains listed next were all sequenced from one sample in a study of PD-L1 blockade in urothelial cancer. Clones were sequenced by immunoSEQ multiplex PCR, and TCRdb holds only the in-frame ones, with some missing. The sample contains tens of thousands of clones, roughly 91% of which appear only once. Time point reported: peripheral blood 6 weeks after treatment start. Here the sequenced sample was PBMCs, taken around atezolizumab (anti-PD-L1) treatment. The source is a man aged 55 to 69 with urothelial cancer.

J is TRBJ1-5 and V is TRBV19; D is ambiguous. The length of the CDR3 is 15 residues. Germline assignment: CDR1 LNHDA and CDR2 SQIVND (reference sequence). V lost 7 bases and J lost 4, with 17 bases in between. CDR3 protein: CASTPPRGGNQPQHF. CDR3 DNA sequence: TGTGCCAGTACTCCCCCGCGGGGAGGGAATCAGCCCCAGCATTTT.

V usage is TRBV10-2 and J usage is TRBJ2-7, with D possibly matching TRBD2 (6 bases). Germline lookup yields CDR1 WSHSY and CDR2 SAAADI. CDR3 length: 14 amino acids. V was cut by 3 bases and J by 0 bases, with 9 bases left in between. Here the CDR3 DNA reads TGCGCCAGCAGTGATGGGGGGAGCTCCTACGAGCAGTACTTC. This gives the protein CASSDGGSSYEQYF.

This chain joins TRBV19 and TRBJ2-3; 10 nucleotides line up with TRBD2. V shed 6 bases, J shed 0 bases, and the junction held 12 bases outside the gene matches. From germline, CDR1 is LNHDA and CDR2 SQIVND (reference sequence). This CDR3 contains 18 residues. CDR3 region: CASRGLAISPSSTDTQYF. The CDR3 DNA is TGTGCCAGTAGGGGACTAGCGATAAGTCCCTCTAGCACAGATACGCAGTATTTT. The full variable domain, its missing parts supplied by reference TRBV19 and TRBJ2-3, is DGGITQSPKYLFRKEGQNVTLSCEQNLNHDAMYWYRQDPGQGLRLIYYSQIVNDFQKGDIAEGYSVSREKKESFPLTVTSAQKNPTAFYLCASRGLAISPSSTDTQYFGPGTRLTVL.

A single count supports this clone. The chain links TRBV18 to TRBJ2-4, with 14 positions matching TRBD2. This CDR3 is 17 amino acids long. Trimming took 3 bases from V and 5 from J; bases not matched to a gene: 6. Germline assignment: CDR1 KGHSH and CDR2 LQKENI. This CDR3 reads CASSPPGLAGGQNIQYF. In DNA form, the CDR3 reads TGTGCCAGCTCACCCCCCGGACTAGCGGGAGGCCAAAACATTCAGTACTTC. Full variable domain (rest looked up from reference TRBV18 and TRBJ2-4): NAGVMQNPRHLVRRRGQEARLRCSPMKGHSHVYWYRQLPEEGLKFMVYLQKENIIDESGMPKERFSAEFPKEGPSILRIQQVVRGDSAAYFCASSPPGLAGGQNIQYFGAGTRLSVL.

CDR3 DNA sequence: TGTGCCAGCAAAGAAACAGGGGCAGGAAACACCATATATTTT. Encoded protein: CASKETGAGNTIYF. V and J are TRBV28 and TRBJ1-3; 7 nucleotides match TRBD1. Looked up from germline, CDR1 is MDHEN and CDR2 is SYDVKM. The CDR3 is 14 residues long. With V trimmed by 7 bases and J by 4 bases, 7 bases remained unmatched.

CDR3 DNA sequence: TGTGCCAGCAGTAATCGACAGGGAGGCGAAAAACTGTTTTTT. Protein sequence: CASSNRQGGEKLFF. This chain links TRBV6-5 with TRBJ1-4; 7 nucleotides line up with TRBD1. This CDR3 comprises 14 residues. Germline V lookup: CDR1 MNHEY, CDR2 SVGAGI. Trimming removed 5 bases from V and 8 bases from J; junction bases left unmatched: 8.

This chain links TRBV27 with TRBJ1-5, with a possible D match to TRBD1 (5 bases). The CDR3 runs to 17 residues. Germline V gene data show CDR1 as MNHEY and CDR2 as SMNVEV (reference sequence). Trimming took off 3 bases at V and 3 bases at J, with 18 bases between the two ends. The CDR3 region has the DNA TGTGCCAGCAGTTTTAGAAGGGGCCCCTTCGACAATCAGCCCCAGCATTTT. Translating it yields CASSFRRGPFDNQPQHF.

This clone has a single count. This chain joins TRBV30 and TRBJ2-3, with a weak D call TRBD2 (6 bases). This CDR3 is built from 15 residues. Trimming cost V 2 bases and J 6 bases, with 18 bases left between them. The V gene's germline CDR1 is GTSNPN and CDR2 SVGIG (reference sequence). CDR3 DNA: TGTGCCTGGAGTCGGAGGGGCAGGCAAACCGATACGCAGTATTTT. Protein: CAWSRRGRQTDTQYF.

The genes are TRBV15 and TRBJ1-5, with 12 bases that match TRBD1. CDR3 size: 16 residues. With V trimmed by 5 bases and J by 3 bases, 5 bases remained unmatched. The germline V gene encodes CDR1 LNHNV and CDR2 YYDKDF (reference sequence). The CDR3 nucleotides are TGTGCCACCAGCCCGGGACAGGGGGCGAACAATCAGCCCCAGCATTTT. It codes for CATSPGQGANNQPQHF.

The sample holds a few counts of this clone. This chain joins TRBV12-5 and TRBJ2-7; 12 bases are a match to TRBD2. With V trimmed by 6 bases and J by 6 bases, 18 bases remained unmatched. This CDR3 contains 18 residues. Looked up from germline, CDR1 is LGHNT and CDR2 is FRNRAP. CDR3 DNA: TGTGCTAGTGGAGCGGCTCGCGGACCCGGACTAGCGGGGTCCGAGCAGTACTTC. Translation: CASGAARGPGLAGSEQYF.

This clone has more than one count but fewer than ten. The chain employs TRBV7-2 and TRBJ2-1; D is perhaps TRBD1 (5 bases). Germline CDR1 and CDR2: SGHTA and FQGNSA. V lost 4 bases and J lost 6, with 13 bases in between. CDR3 length: 14 amino acids. The CDR3 region has the DNA TGTGCCAGCAGCTCACAAGCGACAGCCAATGAGCAGTTCTTC. This encodes CASSSQATANEQFF.

The chain uses TRBV5-4 and TRBJ2-7; 8 nucleotides match TRBD2. Germline lookup yields CDR1 SGHNT and CDR2 YYREEE (reference sequence). The CDR3 spans 15 residues. Unmatched junction bases numbered 7, after V lost 3 bases and J lost 2 bases. CDR3 sequence reads: CASSSGGVGAYEQYF. Here the CDR3 DNA reads TGTGCCAGCAGCTCGGGAGGGGTCGGGGCCTACGAGCAGTACTTC.

The V call is TRBV18, the J call TRBJ2-1; no definite D call. The CDR3 totals 15 residues. The germline V gene has CDR1 KGHSH and CDR2 LQKENI. Trimming left V 4 bases short and J 0 bases short, with 10 bases between. The DNA of the CDR3 is TGTGCCAGCTCACGCCGCACCAGCTCCTACAATGAGCAGTTCTTC. This encodes CASSRRTSSYNEQFF.

The CDR3 is CASSDQRGGWDGYTF. The CDR3 region has the DNA TGCGCCAGCAGCGATCAAAGGGGGGGATGGGATGGCTACACCTTC. V gene TRBV5-1 combines with J gene TRBJ1-2; D perhaps matches TRBD1 (6 bases). Trimming cost V 4 bases and J 6 bases, with 19 bases left between them. Germline-derived CDR1 and CDR2 are SGHRS and YFSETQ. The CDR3 has 15 residues.

In this sample, this clone turned up once. This chain joins TRBV10-3 and TRBJ1-2; 10 bases fit TRBD1. V shed 7 bases, J shed 6 bases, and the junction held 5 bases outside the gene matches. Germline CDR1 and CDR2: ENHRY and SYGVKD. CDR3 size: 13 residues. CDR3 sequence (DNA): TGTGCCATCACCGACAGGGGGCGGGATGGCTACACCTTC. It translates to CAITDRGRDGYTF.

The J gene is TRBJ2-7, the V gene TRBV28; D call uncertain. Germline values: CDR1 MDHEN, CDR2 SYDVKM. Deletions cut 6 bases from V and 4 bases from J, with 19 bases between. There are 15 residues in the CDR3. DNA of the CDR3: TGTGCCAGCAGAACTCCTAACATGGGCGAGTACGAGCAGTACTTC. This translates into CASRTPNMGEYEQYF.

The genes are TRBV6-1 and TRBJ1-2, with a possible D match to TRBD1 (6 bases). CDR1 MNHNS and CDR2 SASEGT come from the germline V gene. Deletions cut 6 bases from V and 4 bases from J, with 18 bases between. CDR3 length: 15 amino acids. The CDR3 reads CASSGPKGGGYGYTF. The CDR3 DNA reads TGTGCCAGCAGCGGCCCCAAAGGGGGGGGCTATGGCTACACCTTC.

V usage is TRBV4-1 and J usage is TRBJ2-3; 13 bases are a match to TRBD2. Germline V gene sequence: CDR1 MGHRA, CDR2 YSYEKL. CDR3 size: 17 residues. The V gene end was trimmed by 3 bases and the J gene end by 3 bases; junction bases not matched to a gene: 6. The DNA of the CDR3 is TGCGCCAGCAGCCATACGACTAGCGGGGGGACGACAGATACGCAGTATTTT. It yields the protein CASSHTTSGGTTDTQYF.

V usage is TRBV5-1 and J usage is TRBJ2-1; 15 bases are a match to TRBD2. With V trimmed by 0 bases and J by 6 bases, 4 bases remained unmatched. The length of the CDR3 is 17 residues. Germline-derived CDR1 and CDR2 are SGHRS and YFSETQ. CDR3 sequence (DNA): TGCGCCAGCAGCTTGGCCGGACTAGCGGGGGGGCTCAATGAGCAGTTCTTC. It codes for CASSLAGLAGGLNEQFF. Variable domain in full (rest from reference TRBV5-1 and TRBJ2-1): KAGVTQTPRYLIKTRGQQVTLSCSPISGHRSVSWYQQTPGQGLQFLFEYFSETQRNKGNFPGRFSGRQFSNSRSEMNVSTLELGDSALYLCASSLAGLAGGLNEQFFGPGTRLTVL.

The chain couples TRBV7-9 to TRBJ1-4; D ambiguous. The germline gives CDR1 SEHNR, CDR2 FQNEAQ (reference sequence). V was clipped by 2 bases and J by 5 bases, with 9 bases between them. CDR3 size: 14 residues. The DNA for the CDR3 is TGTGCCAGCAGCTTACGGGAAATCAATGAAAAACTGTTTTTT. This sequence encodes CASSLREINEKLFF.

The CDR3 DNA reads as TGTGCCATCAGAGAGGTATCAGGGGCGGGCACAGATACGCAGTATTTT. Encoded protein: CAIREVSGAGTDTQYF. The chain links TRBV10-3 to TRBJ2-3, with a weak D call TRBD1 (6 bases). The CDR3 covers 16 residues. Trimming left V 6 bases short and J 1 base short, with 17 bases between. Germline CDR1 ENHRY, CDR2 SYGVKD.

Comments on this clone: An end of the junction differs from the germline gene, which may be a read error. The chain carries TRBV5-1 and TRBJ1-2; TRBD1 matches at 8 bases. Germline-derived CDR1 and CDR2 are SGHRS and YFSETQ. This CDR3 is 12 amino acids long. The CDR3, as DNA: TGCGCCAGCAGCGTAGACAGGGGCGCGGGGATCTTC. Its protein is CASSVDRGAGIF.

This chain links TRBV19 with TRBJ1-4, with 10 nucleotides matching TRBD1. The CDR3 loop spans 13 amino acids. Trimming removed 10 bases from V and 5 bases from J; junction bases left unmatched: 4. Per germline, CDR1 LNHDA and CDR2 SQIVND (reference sequence). Here the CDR3 reads CATGTGANEKLFF. The DNA of the CDR3 is TGTGCCACAGGGACAGGGGCCAATGAAAAACTGTTTTTT.

This clone was picked up a small number of times. The rearrangement uses TRBV15 and TRBJ1-3; D gene uncertain. The CDR3 totals 16 residues. CDR1 is LNHNV and CDR2 is YYDKDF in the germline V gene (reference sequence). V lost 2 bases and J 0 bases, leaving 11 bases between the germline ends. This CDR3 reads CATSRQSGSSGNTIYF. The CDR3 coding sequence is TGTGCCACCAGCAGACAATCAGGTAGCTCTGGAAACACCATATATTTT.

CDR3 in DNA: TGTGCCAGTAGTACCGAACCCTCCCGACAGGGGGCCGGGGAGCTGTTTTTT. It yields the protein CASSTEPSRQGAGELFF. The chain employs TRBV19 and TRBJ2-2; TRBD1 matches at 9 bases. CDR3 length: 17 residues. Germline V gene lookup returns CDR1 LNHDA and CDR2 SQIVND (reference sequence). J gave up 6 bases and V 4 bases, and 12 bases lay outside the gene matches.

This CDR3 is CASSLGQGIGTQYF. The DNA of the CDR3 is TGTGCCAGCAGTCTCGGACAGGGGATCGGGACGCAGTATTTT. The J gene is TRBJ2-3, the V gene TRBV28, with 9 positions matching TRBD1. From germline, CDR1 is MDHEN and CDR2 SYDVKM. CDR3 size: 14 residues. The V and J ends lost 5 bases and 9 bases, in that order; junction bases with no gene match: 9.

This sequence joins TRBV11-2 and TRBJ2-7; D is unclear. V lost 5 bases, J lost 0 bases, and 11 bases lay in between. Germline CDR1 is SGHAT and CDR2 is FQNNGV. This CDR3 comprises 14 residues. CDR3 loop: CASSQASDSYEQYF. CDR3 DNA sequence: TGTGCCAGCAGCCAAGCGTCAGACTCCTACGAGCAGTACTTC.

The V call is TRBV28, the J call TRBJ2-7, with D possibly TRBD2 on 5 matching bases. CDR3 size: 14 residues. The V and J ends lost 2 bases and 3 bases respectively, with 11 bases between them. From germline, CDR1 is MDHEN and CDR2 SYDVKM. The chain's CDR3 is CASSLRGLNYEQYF. Written as DNA, the CDR3 is TGTGCCAGCAGTTTACGAGGGCTTAACTACGAGCAGTACTTC.

CDR3: CASSEGTGGKIRGEKLFF. The DNA of the CDR3 is TGTGCCAGCAGTGAAGGGACAGGGGGCAAAATCAGGGGTGAAAAACTGTTTTTT. The chain joins TRBV2 to TRBJ1-4; the match to TRBD1 covers 11 bases. The length of the CDR3 is 18 residues. Trimming removed 1 base from V and 7 bases from J; junction bases left unmatched: 11. From germline, CDR1 is SNHLY and CDR2 FYNNEI.

This sequence joins TRBV18 and TRBJ2-6; D is uncertain. The CDR3 is 15 residues long. V was pared by 3 bases and J by 6 bases, with 12 bases between. CDR1 is KGHSH, CDR2 LQKENI, per germline. The CDR3 sequence is CASSPQDTQANVLTF. The CDR3 nucleotides are TGTGCCAGCTCACCCCAAGACACCCAGGCCAACGTCCTGACTTTC.

This chain connects TRBV10-3 to TRBJ2-5; 8 bases map to TRBD2. Germline CDR1 is ENHRY and CDR2 is SYGVKD. CDR3 length: 16 amino acids. With 8 bases clipped from V and 2 bases from J, the junction kept 13 bases outside the gene matches. In DNA, the CDR3 is TGTGCCATCGGAGCGACTCGGGGGGGCGGGCAAGAGACCCAGTACTTC. This translates into CAIGATRGGGQETQYF.

This clone was detected once. The chain joins TRBV28 to TRBJ2-2; a weak D match, TRBD2 (5 bases). The CDR3 has 12 residues. Germline V CDR1 and CDR2: MDHEN, SYDVKM. V was pared by 3 bases and J by 6 bases, with 5 bases between. The CDR3 here is CASSLRAGELFF. Here the CDR3 DNA reads TGTGCCAGCAGTTTGCGGGCCGGGGAGCTGTTTTTT.